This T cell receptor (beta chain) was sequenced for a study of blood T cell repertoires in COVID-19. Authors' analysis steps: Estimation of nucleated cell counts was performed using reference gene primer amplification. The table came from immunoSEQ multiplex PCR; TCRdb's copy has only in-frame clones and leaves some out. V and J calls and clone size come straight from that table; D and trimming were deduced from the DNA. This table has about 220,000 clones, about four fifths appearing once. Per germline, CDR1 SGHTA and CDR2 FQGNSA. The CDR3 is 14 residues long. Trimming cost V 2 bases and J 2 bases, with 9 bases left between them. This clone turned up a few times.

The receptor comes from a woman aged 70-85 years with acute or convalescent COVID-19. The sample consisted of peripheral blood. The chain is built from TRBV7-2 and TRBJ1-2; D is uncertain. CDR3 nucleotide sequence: TGTGCCAGCAGCTTAATGAGGGTAAACTATGGCTACACCTTC. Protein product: CASSLMRVNYGYTF. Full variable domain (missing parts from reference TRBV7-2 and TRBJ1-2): GAGVSQSPSNKVTEKGKDVELRCDPISGHTALYWYRQSLGQGLEFLIYFQGNSAPDKSGLPSDRFSAERTGGSVSTLTIQRTQQEDSAVYLCASSLMRVNYGYTFGSGTRLTVV.